The clone carrying this T cell receptor (beta chain) has at least ten counts. Its antigen is unidentified. A junction boundary mismatches the germline segment, possibly from a read error. For TCR beta, libraries came from quantitative 5'-RACE with molecular barcodes. TCRdb recomputed calls from the 5' RACE reads with MiXCR, one row per CDR3 protein. The table lists tens of thousands of distinct CDR3 sequences, over 5% of them singletons. The source of the sample is a study of CD8 T cells in ankylosing spondylitis. Study conclusions and caveats: Disease-linked clones bore a CD8+ phenotype, appearing relatively rarely in peripheral blood.

Germline assignment: CDR1 SGHTA and CDR2 FQGNSA. The CDR3 consists of 15 residues. Sequencing was performed on synovial fluid, either unsorted or a sorted T cell fraction (not recorded which). This chain links TRBV7-2 with TRBJ2-3; 9 bases align to TRBD2. This TCR was sampled from a male donor with ankylosing spondylitis. DNA for the CDR3: TGTGCCAGCAGCGTAGCGGGGGCTAGCACAGATACGCAGTATTTT. Translated: CASSVAGASTDTQYF.